The source of this TCR beta chain is a study of glioma-infiltrating T cells after dendritic cell vaccination (dated by TCRdb to 2016 to 2017). For context, the study as a whole: A cohort of roughly 15 glioblastoma patients from Phase I and II dendritic cell vaccination trials was included, of whom 9 were newly diagnosed and 6 had recurrent disease. TCR sequencing metrics, including TIL content and tumor-blood repertoire overlap, were correlated with survival after dendritic cell vaccination. Tumor-infiltrating lymphocyte content was quantified and tumor and blood repertoires were compared in dendritic cell-vaccinated glioblastoma patients by deep sequencing of TCR beta CDR3 regions. Three intradermal dendritic cell vaccine injections were administered to patients at biweekly intervals in the arm below the axilla. Patients received autologous tumor lysate-pulsed dendritic cell vaccination between the early 2000s and the early 2010s. The vaccine was prepared from monocyte-derived dendritic cells that were cultured for more than six days with IL-4 and GM-CSF and then pulsed overnight with autologous tumor lysate. The full study reports these points: The three-group TCR overlap response model was described as speculative and requiring prospective validation. The cohort was small and heterogeneous, with few patients having full blood and tumor sets and even fewer initial-recurrent tumor pairs. TCR clonality showed no direct relationship with survival, which suggests that a diverse polyclonal response may matter. After dendritic cell vaccination, a higher estimated pretreatment TIL content predicted longer time to progression and longer overall survival.

What the time point label conveys for this sample: after dendritic cell vaccination, including at tumor progression/relapse. To be selected, patients needed enough residual fresh-frozen tumor tissue and more than two years of available survival data. None of the glioblastoma patients carried an isocitrate dehydrogenase mutation, although molecular status otherwise varied. PBMC were collected before vaccination, two weeks after the third vaccination, and at tumor progression if tumor progression occurred. Genomic DNA was extracted with the Qiagen DNeasy Blood extraction Kit. Trimming at the junction amounts to 6 bases on V and 2 bases on J, and the germline ends lie 17 bases apart. Its CDR3 holds 15 amino acids, cysteine through phenylalanine. Only the CDR3 DNA stays, 45 bases, in frame from base 1. In the germline V gene, CDR1 corresponds to SGHTA and CDR2 to FQGNSA. The table lists this clone with a few counts. Its specific antigen is unknown. No quality values exist for individual bases; no much larger clone is one base distant.

Using the immunoSEQ assay, TCRB CDR3 regions were amplified from 2 micrograms of genomic DNA, or from all available DNA when less than that was on hand. For multiplex PCR, 60 forward primers for TCR V beta segments and 13 reverse primers for J beta segments were used. To estimate reads per starting template, synthetic control templates were spiked into each sample at limiting dilution. The Illumina HiSeq System generated 87 bp sequencing reads. Turning to the authors' computational methods: PCR and sequencing errors were removed by a nearest neighbor algorithm that merged closely related sequences. TCR overlap was defined as the percentage of unique tumor TCR beta sequences that were also found in the peripheral blood of the same patient. What TCRdb holds here is the immuneACCESS table cut down to in-frame rearrangements. Part of the clones is not present; checked against another copy, under half of the missing clones reflect an unresolved V gene, and the others are unexplained. V and J calls and clone size are given by that table; D and trimming were obtained from the DNA. A total of about 65,000 clones appear in this sample, approximately 89% of them only once. Of the sample, around a tenth is held by the ten largest clones.

The V gene is TRBV7-2 and the J gene is TRBJ2-7; possibly the D gene is TRBD1, per 7 matching bases. The TCR was taken from a human donor with glioblastoma. Specimen: blood, collected after dendritic cell vaccination. The nucleotide sequence is TGTGCCAGCAGTTACTTGCAGGGGGGTGCCTACGAGCAGTACTTC. Its product reads: CASSYLQGGAYEQYF. The CDR3 plus the reference TRBV7-2 and TRBJ2-7 genes for the other parts give the full variable domain: GAGVSQSPSNKVTEKGKDVELRCDPISGHTALYWYRQSLGQGLEFLIYFQGNSAPDKSGLPSDRFSAERTGGSVSTLTIQRTQQEDSAVYLCASSYLQGGAYEQYFGPGTRLTVT.